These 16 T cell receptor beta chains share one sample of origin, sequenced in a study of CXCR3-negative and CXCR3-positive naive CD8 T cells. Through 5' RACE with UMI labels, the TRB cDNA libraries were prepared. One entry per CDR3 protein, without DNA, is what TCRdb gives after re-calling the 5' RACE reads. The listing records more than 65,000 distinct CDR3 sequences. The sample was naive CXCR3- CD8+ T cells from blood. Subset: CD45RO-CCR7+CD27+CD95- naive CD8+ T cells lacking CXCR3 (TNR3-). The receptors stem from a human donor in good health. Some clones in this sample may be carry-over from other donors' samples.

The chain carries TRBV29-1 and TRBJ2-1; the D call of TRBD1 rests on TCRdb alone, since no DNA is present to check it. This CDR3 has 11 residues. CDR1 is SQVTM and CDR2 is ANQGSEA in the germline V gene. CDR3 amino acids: CSVVQGSEQFF.

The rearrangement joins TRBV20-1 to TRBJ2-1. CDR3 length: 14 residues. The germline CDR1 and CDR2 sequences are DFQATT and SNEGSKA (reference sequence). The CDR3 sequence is CSVSWGTGYNEQFF.

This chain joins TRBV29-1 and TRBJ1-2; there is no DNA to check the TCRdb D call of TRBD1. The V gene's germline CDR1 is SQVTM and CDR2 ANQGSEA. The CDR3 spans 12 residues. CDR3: CSARGTDYGYTF. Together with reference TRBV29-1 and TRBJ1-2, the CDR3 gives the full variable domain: SAVISQKPSRDICQRGTSLTIQCQVDSQVTMMFWYRQQPGQSLTLIATANQGSEATYESGFVIDKFPISRPNLTFSTLTVSNMSPEDSSIYLCSARGTDYGYTFGSGTRLTVV.

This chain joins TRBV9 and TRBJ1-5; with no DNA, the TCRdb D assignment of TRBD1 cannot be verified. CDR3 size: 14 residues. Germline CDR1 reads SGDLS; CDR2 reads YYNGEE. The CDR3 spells CASSRGTGNQPQHF.

The CDR3 spells CASSYRKSDEQFF. The chain couples TRBV6-5 to TRBJ2-1; TCRdb's D call, TRBD2, is unchecked because there is no DNA. Germline V gives CDR1 MNHEY, CDR2 SVGAGI. This CDR3 region has 13 residues.

CDR3 in amino acids: CASSQVPAGGHNEQFF. The chain is built from TRBV4-2 and TRBJ2-1; TCRdb names TRBD2, which stays unverified in the absence of DNA. The CDR3 sequence is 16 residues long. The germline CDR1 and CDR2 sequences are LGHNA and YNFKEQ.

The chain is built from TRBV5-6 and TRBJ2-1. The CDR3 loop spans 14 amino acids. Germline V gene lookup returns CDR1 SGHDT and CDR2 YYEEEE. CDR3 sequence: CASSLRTPNNEQFF.

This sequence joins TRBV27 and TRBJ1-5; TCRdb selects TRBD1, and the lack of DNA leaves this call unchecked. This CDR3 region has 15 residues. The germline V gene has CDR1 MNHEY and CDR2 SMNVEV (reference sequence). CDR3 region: CASPPGRDRNQPQHF.

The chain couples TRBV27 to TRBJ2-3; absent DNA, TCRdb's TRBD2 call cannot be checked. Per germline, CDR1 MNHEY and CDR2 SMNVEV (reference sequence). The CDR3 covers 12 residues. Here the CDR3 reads CASSFGSDTQYF.

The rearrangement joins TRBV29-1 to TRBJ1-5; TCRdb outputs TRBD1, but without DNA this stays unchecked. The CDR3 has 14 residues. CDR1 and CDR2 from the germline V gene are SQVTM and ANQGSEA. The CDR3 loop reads CSVWDRSSNQPQHF.

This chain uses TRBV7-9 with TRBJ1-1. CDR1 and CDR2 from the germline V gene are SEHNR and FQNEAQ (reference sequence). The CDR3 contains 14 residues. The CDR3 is CASSLVRVHTEAFF.

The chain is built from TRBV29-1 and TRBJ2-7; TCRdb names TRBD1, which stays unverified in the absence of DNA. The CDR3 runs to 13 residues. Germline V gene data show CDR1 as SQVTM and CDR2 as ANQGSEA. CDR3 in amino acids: CSVEDRDGYEQYF.

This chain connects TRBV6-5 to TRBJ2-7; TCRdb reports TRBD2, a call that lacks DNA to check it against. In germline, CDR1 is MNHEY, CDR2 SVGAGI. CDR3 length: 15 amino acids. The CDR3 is CASSYSSSGGYEQYF.

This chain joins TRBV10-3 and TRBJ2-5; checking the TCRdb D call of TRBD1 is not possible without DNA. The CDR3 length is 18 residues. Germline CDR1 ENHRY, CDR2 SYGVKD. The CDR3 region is CAISESTSGDASQETQYF.

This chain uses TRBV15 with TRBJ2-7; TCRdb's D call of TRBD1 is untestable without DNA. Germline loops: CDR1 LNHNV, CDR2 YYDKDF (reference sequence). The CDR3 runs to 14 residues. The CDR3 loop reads CATSRGRGENEQYF.

The CDR3 is CASSLASVAAYNEQFF. This rearrangement joins TRBV5-1 to TRBJ2-1. The CDR3 has 16 amino acids. Germline V gene data show CDR1 as SGHRS and CDR2 as YFSETQ.